The source of this T cell receptor (beta chain) is a study of control samples from healthy donors and cancer patients (dated by TCRdb to about 2020). V is trimmed back by 8 bases and J by 6 bases, and the junction contains 10 bases that no gene match accounts for. Including the terminal cysteine and phenylalanine, the CDR3 comprises 13 residues. Only the CDR3 region is kept as DNA, spanning 39 bases read in frame from base 1. CDR1 and CDR2, per the germline V gene, are MNHEY and SVGAGI. With regard to this clone: The antigen it binds to is not known. There are no base qualities to consult, and no much larger clone falls within one base.

Receptor libraries were prepared by the immunoSEQ multiplex PCR assay. TCRdb took over this immuneACCESS table, retaining in-frame rearrangements with V and J assigned. Such tables are incomplete; in checked studies, under half of the missing clones stem from an unresolved V gene, and the remainder is unexplained. Recorded for this sample are some 95,000 clones; 79% of them occurred a single time. Under 12% of the sample goes to the ten largest clones. This receptor chain uses TRBV6-5 and TRBJ2-7; 7 central nucleotides agree with TRBD1. This sequence originates from a woman in her 30s in good health. The sample taken for sequencing was blood. The nucleotides read TGTGCCAGCCGGAGACAGGGACCCGCCGAGCAGTACTTC. Its protein is CASRRQGPAEQYF.